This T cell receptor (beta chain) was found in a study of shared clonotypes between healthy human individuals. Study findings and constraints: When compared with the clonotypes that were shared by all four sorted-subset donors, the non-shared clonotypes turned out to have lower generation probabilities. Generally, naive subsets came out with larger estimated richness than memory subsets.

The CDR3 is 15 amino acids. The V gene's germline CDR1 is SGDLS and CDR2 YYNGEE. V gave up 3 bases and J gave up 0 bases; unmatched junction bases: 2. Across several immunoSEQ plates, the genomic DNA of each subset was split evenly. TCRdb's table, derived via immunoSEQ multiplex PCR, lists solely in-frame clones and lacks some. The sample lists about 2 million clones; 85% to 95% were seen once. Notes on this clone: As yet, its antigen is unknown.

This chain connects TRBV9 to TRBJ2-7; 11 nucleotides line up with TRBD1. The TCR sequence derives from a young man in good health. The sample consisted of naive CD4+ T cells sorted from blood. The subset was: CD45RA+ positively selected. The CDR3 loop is CASSAGTGGSYEQYF. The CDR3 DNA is TGTGCCAGCAGCGCGGGGACAGGGGGCTCCTACGAGCAGTACTTC.